The clone carrying this T cell receptor beta chain was detected only once. Its cognate antigen is unknown. Some clones are missing from TCRdb's copy, which holds only in-frame ones; the method was immunoSEQ multiplex PCR. The sample lists hundreds of clones; about 66% were seen once. Tumor samples were taken before definitive surgery or chemotherapy. This sample stems from a study of high-grade serous ovarian cancer treatment subgroups. Across the study: Mean per sample: around 14,000 reads, some 7,500 unique TCR beta rearrangements. The study, taken as a whole, reports: Different patients shared almost no repertoire; same-patient tumors shared about 0.11 to 0.79. TCR clonal relatedness correlated positively with neoantigen level. Repertoire analysis covered CDR3 alone, not CDR1 or CDR2.

Germline V gene lookup returns CDR1 SGDLS and CDR2 YYNGEE. Trimming stripped 0 bases from V and 0 bases from J, with 3 bases between. This CDR3 is built from 14 residues. This sequence joins TRBV9 and TRBJ1-4; D unresolved. The material sequenced was tumor tissue. The sequence was collected from a human donor with high-grade serous ovarian cancer. The CDR3 here is CASSVDATNEKLFF. The CDR3 bases are TGTGCCAGCAGCGTAGATGCAACTAATGAAAAACTGTTTTTT.